The entry below describes one T cell receptor (beta chain). Its antigen remains unidentified. The protocol was immunoSEQ multiplex PCR, while the TCRdb copy is restricted to in-frame clones and leaves out a portion. This table holds under 550,000 clones, roughly 95% found once. These data originate in a study of shared clonotypes between healthy human individuals. Study background: Each donor had three CD4 naive, three CD4 memory, two CD8 naive and one CD8 memory plate. Findings and limits, study-wide: Expectations were that clonotype sharing among donors would be affected by sequencing depth.

The sequencing sample was made of naive CD4+ T cells sorted from blood. Subset noted: CD45RA+ positively selected. The receptor's source is a woman aged 30 to 39 in good health.

The CDR3 is CACIGYTDTQYF. CDR3 coding DNA: TGTGCCTGCATAGGGTACACAGATACGCAGTATTTT. The chain uses TRBV30 and TRBJ2-3; D remains unclear. This CDR3 region has 12 residues. Per the germline V gene, CDR1 is GTSNPN and CDR2 is SVGIG (reference sequence). V was clipped by 6 bases and J by 2 bases, with 9 bases between them.